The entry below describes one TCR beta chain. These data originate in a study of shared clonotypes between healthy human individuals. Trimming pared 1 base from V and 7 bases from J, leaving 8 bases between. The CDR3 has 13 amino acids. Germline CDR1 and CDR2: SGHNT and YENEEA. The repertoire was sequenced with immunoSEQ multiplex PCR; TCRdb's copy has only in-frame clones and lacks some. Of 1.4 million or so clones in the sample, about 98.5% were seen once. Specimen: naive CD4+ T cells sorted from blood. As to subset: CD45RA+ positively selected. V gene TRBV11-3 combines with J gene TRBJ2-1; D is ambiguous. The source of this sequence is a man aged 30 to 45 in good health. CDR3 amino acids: CASSLVWENEQFF. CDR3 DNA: TGTGCCAGCAGCTTAGTGTGGGAAAATGAGCAGTTCTTC.